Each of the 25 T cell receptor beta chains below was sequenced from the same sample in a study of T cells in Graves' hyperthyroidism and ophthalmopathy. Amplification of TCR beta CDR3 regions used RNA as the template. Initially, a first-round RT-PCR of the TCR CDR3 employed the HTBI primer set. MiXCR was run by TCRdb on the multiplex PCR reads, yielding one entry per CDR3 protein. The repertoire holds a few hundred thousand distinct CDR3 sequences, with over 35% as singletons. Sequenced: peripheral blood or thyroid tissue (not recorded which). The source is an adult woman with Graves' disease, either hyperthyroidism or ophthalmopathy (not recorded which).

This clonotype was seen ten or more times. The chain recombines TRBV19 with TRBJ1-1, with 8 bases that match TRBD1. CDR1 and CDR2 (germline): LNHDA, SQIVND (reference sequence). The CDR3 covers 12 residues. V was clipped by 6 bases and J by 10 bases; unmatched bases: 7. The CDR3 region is CASRSRGLGAFF. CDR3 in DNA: TGTGCCAGTAGATCCAGGGGGCTGGGAGCTTTCTTT.

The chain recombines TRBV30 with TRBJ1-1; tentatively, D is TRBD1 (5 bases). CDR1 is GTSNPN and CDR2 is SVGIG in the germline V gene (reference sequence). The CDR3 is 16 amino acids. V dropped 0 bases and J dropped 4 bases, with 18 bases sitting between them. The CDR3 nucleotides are TGTGCCTGGAGTGTACGAGGGGCAGGGTTGCCCACTGAAGCTTTCTTT. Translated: CAWSVRGAGLPTEAFF.

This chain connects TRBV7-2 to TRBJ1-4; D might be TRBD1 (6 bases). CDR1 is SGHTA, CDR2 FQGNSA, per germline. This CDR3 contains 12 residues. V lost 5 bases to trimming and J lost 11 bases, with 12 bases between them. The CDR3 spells CASSNDRTKLFF. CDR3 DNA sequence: TGTGCCAGCAGCAATGACAGGACCAAACTGTTTTTT.

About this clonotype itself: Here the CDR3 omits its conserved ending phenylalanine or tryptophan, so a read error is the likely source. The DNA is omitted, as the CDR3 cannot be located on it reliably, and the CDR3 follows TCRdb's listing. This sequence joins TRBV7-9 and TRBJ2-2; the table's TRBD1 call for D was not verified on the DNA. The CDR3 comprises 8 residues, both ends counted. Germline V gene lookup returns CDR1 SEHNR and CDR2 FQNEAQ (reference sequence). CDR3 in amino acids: CASSPTGG.

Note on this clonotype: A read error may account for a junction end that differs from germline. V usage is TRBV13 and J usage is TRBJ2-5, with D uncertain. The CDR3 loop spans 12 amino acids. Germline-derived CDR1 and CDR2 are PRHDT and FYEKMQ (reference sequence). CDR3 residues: CASSPNQETRYF. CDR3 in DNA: TGTGCCAGCAGTCCCAACCAAGAGACCCGGTACTTC.

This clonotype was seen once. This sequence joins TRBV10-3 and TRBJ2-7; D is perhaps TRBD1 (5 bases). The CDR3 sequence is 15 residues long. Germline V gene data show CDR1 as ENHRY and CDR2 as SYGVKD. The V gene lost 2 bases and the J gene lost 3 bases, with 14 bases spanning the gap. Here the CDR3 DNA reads TGTGCCATCAGTGAGGGCCAGACAGTAGTCTACGAGCAGTACTTC. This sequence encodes CAISEGQTVVYEQYF.

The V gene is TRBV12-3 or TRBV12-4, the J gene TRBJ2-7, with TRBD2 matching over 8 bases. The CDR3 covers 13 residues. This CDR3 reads CASADSGAYEQYF. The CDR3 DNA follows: TGTGCTAGTGCGGATAGCGGGGCCTACGAGCAGTACTTC.

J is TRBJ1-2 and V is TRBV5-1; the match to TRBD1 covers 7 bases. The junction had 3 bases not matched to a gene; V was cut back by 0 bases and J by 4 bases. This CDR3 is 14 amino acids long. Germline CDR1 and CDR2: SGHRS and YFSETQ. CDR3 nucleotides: TGCGCCAGCAGCTTGGTGGGACAGACCTATGGCTACACCTTC. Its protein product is CASSLVGQTYGYTF.

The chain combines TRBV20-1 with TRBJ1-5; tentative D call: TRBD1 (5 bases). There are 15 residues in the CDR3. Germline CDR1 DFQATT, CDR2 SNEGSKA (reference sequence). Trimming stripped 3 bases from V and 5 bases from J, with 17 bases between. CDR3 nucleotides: TGCAGTGCTAGGGGCCGGGGCCAACTTGATCAGCCCCAGCATTTT. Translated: CSARGRGQLDQPQHF.

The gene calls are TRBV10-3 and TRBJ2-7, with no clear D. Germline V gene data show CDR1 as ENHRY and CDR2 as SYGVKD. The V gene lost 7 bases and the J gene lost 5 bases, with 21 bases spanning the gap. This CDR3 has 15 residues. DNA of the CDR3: TGTGCCATCAAGTCCCAGCTTCCCCCCCCCCACGAGCAGTACTTC. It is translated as CAIKSQLPPPHEQYF.

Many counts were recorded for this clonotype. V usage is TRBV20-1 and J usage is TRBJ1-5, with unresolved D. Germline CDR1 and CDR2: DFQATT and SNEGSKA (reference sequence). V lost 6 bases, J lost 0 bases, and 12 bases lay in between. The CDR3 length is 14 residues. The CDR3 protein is CSAITDYSNQPQHF. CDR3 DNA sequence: TGCAGTGCCATTACGGATTATAGCAATCAGCCCCAGCATTTT.

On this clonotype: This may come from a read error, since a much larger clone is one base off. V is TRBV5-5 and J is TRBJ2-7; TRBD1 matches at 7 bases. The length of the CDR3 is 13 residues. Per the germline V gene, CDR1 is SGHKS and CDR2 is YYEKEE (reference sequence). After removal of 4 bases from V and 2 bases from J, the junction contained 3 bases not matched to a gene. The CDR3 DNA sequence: TGTGCCAGCAGCACGGGACAGCCCTACGAGCAGTACTTC. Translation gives CASSTGQPYEQYF.

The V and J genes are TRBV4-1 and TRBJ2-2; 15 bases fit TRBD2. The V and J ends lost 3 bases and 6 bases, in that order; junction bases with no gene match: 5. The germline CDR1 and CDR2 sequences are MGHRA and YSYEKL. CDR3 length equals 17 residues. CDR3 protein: CASSQGLAGGPAGELFF. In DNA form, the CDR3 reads TGCGCCAGCAGCCAGGGACTAGCGGGAGGCCCGGCCGGGGAGCTGTTTTTT.

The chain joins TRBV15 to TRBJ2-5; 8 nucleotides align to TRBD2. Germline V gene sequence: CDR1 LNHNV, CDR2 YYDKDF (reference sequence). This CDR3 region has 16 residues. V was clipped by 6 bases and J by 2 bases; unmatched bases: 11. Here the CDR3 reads CATSSGKTSQQETQYF. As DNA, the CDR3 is TGTGCCACCAGTAGCGGGAAGACTAGCCAACAAGAGACCCAGTACTTC. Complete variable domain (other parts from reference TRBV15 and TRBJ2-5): DAMVIQNPRYQVTQFGKPVTLSCSQTLNHNVMYWYQQKSSQAPKLLFHYYDKDFNNEADTPDNFQSRRPNTSFCFLDIRSPGLGDTAMYLCATSSGKTSQQETQYFGPGTRLLVL.

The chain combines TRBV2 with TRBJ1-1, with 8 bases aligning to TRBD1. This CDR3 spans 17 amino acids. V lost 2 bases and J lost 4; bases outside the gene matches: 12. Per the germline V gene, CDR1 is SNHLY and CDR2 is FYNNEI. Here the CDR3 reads CASSELLQGGDGTEAFF. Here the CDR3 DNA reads TGTGCCAGCAGTGAACTTTTACAGGGGGGGGACGGCACTGAAGCTTTCTTT.

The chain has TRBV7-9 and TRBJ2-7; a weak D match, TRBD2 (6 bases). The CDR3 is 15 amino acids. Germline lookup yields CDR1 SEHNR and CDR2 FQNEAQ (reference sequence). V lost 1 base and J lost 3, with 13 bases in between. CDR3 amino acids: CASSLGFLGGYEQYF. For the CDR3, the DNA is TGTGCCAGCAGCTTAGGTTTTTTGGGGGGCTACGAGCAGTACTTC.

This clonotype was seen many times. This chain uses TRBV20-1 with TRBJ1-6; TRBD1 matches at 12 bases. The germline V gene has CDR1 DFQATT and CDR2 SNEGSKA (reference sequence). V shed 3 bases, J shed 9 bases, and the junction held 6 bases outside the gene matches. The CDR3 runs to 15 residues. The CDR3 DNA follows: TGCAGTGCTAGCGCCGGGACAGGGGGCTCTTCACCCCTCCACTTT. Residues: CSASAGTGGSSPLHF.

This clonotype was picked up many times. CDR3 in amino acids: CASSQHLGQVNTEAFF. As DNA, the CDR3 is TGTGCCAGCAGCCAACACTTAGGACAGGTGAACACTGAAGCTTTCTTT. The chain couples TRBV4-2 to TRBJ1-1, with 7 bases aligning to TRBD1. The CDR3 has 16 residues. From germline, CDR1 is LGHNA and CDR2 YNFKEQ. The V gene end was trimmed by 2 bases and the J gene end by 0 bases; junction bases not matched to a gene: 6.

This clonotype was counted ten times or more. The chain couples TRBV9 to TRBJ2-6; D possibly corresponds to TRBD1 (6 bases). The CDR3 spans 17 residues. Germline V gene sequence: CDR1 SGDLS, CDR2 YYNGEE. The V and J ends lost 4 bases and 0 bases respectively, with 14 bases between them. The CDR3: CASSRDIGISGANVLTF. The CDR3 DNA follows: TGTGCCAGCAGCCGGGACATAGGGATCTCTGGGGCCAACGTCCTGACTTTC.

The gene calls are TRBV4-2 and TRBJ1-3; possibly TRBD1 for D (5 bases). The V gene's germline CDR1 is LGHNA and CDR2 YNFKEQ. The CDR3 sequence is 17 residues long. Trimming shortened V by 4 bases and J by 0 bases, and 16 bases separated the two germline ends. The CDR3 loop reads CASSLRGTSGSGNTIYF. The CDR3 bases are TGTGCCAGCAGCCTTCGGGGCACCTCCGGCTCTGGAAACACCATATATTTT.

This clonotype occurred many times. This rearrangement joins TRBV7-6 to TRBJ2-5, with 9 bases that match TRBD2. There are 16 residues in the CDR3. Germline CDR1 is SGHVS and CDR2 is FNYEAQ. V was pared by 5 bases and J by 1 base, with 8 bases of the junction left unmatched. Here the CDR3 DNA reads TGTGCCAGCAGCCCCCTAGGCGGGAGGGGCCAAGAGACCCAGTACTTC. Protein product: CASSPLGGRGQETQYF.

The CDR3 is CASSVGTGGYGYTF. DNA of the CDR3: TGTGCCAGCAGCGTAGGGACAGGGGGCTATGGCTACACCTTC. The chain combines TRBV9 with TRBJ1-2; 10 positions match TRBD1. Germline CDR1 and CDR2: SGDLS and YYNGEE. V lost 0 bases, J lost 4 bases, and 0 bases stayed unmatched. The CDR3 runs to 14 residues.

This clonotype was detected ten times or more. CDR3 nucleotide sequence: TGCGCCAGCAGCTCATGGGGTACTAACACTGAAGCTTTCTTT. This gives the protein CASSSWGTNTEAFF. V gene TRBV5-1 combines with J gene TRBJ1-1; no reliable D call. Germline assignment: CDR1 SGHRS and CDR2 YFSETQ. There are 14 residues in the CDR3. V lost 3 bases to trimming and J lost 2 bases, with 11 bases between them.

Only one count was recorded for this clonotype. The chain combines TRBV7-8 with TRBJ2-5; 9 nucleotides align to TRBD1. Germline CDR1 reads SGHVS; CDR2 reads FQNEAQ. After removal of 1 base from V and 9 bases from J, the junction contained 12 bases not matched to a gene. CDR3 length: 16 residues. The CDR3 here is CASSLVLGQGHQPQYF. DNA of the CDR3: TGTGCCAGCAGCTTAGTGCTGGGACAGGGTCATCAGCCCCAGTACTTC.

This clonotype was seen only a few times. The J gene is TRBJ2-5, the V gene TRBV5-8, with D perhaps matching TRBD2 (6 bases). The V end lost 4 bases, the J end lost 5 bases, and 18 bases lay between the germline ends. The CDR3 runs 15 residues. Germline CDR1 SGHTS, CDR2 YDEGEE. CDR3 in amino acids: CASSPNPTSGETQYF. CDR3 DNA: TGTGCCAGCAGCCCTAACCCGACGAGCGGGGAGACCCAGTACTTC.